The clone carrying this T cell receptor beta chain was seen ten or more times. TCRdb itself ran the 5' RACE reads through MiXCR, one entry per CDR3 protein. The sample carries roughly 620,000 distinct CDR3 sequences, more than 15% recorded once. This sample stems from a study of T-cell memory formation after mild COVID-19. The V end lost 0 bases, the J end lost 2 bases, and 10 bases lay between the germline ends. The CDR3 sequence is 15 residues long. Germline V gene lookup returns CDR1 SGHRS and CDR2 YFSETQ. The receptor was isolated from an adult woman who had mild COVID-19 (a few samples of this study predate the infection). Cell type and time point are not known. Input material: PBMCs or a T cell subset sorted from them (not recorded which). The chain uses TRBV5-1 and TRBJ2-3; D not resolved. CDR3 in amino acids: CASSLVHTSTDTQYF. The CDR3, as DNA: TGCGCCAGCAGCTTGGTGCACACTTCCACAGATACGCAGTATTTT.